This T cell receptor (beta chain) came from a study of tumor-infiltrating lymphocytes in primary liver carcinoma. Blood RNA was derived from unsorted whole blood, and germline DNA was extracted too. Before the operation took place, roughly 4 milliliters of peripheral blood were collected. Production of TCR beta cDNA used around 0.45 ug total RNA together with a constant-region primer. Sequencing libraries for TCR beta derived from three nested multiplex PCR rounds that used slightly modified ARM-PCR. MiXCR was run by TCRdb on the multiplex PCR reads, yielding one entry per CDR3 protein. The sample holds approximately 300,000 distinct CDR3 sequences, about 62% seen once. In regard to this clonotype: The antigen remains unidentified.

Regarding the study as a whole: Blood trailed tumors significantly in top-250-clone fraction (p = 0.039).

The sequencing input was peripheral blood. The receptor comes from a man aged 40-49 years with primary liver carcinoma and hepatitis B virus infection.

This CDR3 is CASIERTGIYGYTF. CDR3 DNA: TGCGCCAGCATCGAGAGGACAGGGATCTATGGCTACACCTTC. The chain carries TRBV10-2 and TRBJ1-2; 8 bases match TRBD1. Germline CDR1 is WSHSY and CDR2 is SAAADI. Trimming removed 7 bases from V and 4 bases from J; junction bases left unmatched: 8. The CDR3 is 14 residues long.